This TCR beta chain was documented in a study of T cell changes during pregnancy in multiple sclerosis. Germline-derived CDR1 and CDR2 are ENHRY and SYGVKD. Trimming cost V 3 bases and J 0 bases, with 14 bases left between them. The CDR3 runs 16 residues. Some clones are missing from TCRdb's copy, which holds only in-frame ones; the method was immunoSEQ multiplex PCR. The sample includes more than 75,000 clones, around 93% of them seen just once. Sample: peripheral blood, taken in the first trimester of pregnancy. The chain has TRBV10-3 and TRBJ1-1, with D possibly matching TRBD1 (5 bases). This clonotype was sampled from a female donor with multiple sclerosis, enrolled in a pregnancy study. CDR3 coding DNA: TGTGCCATCAGTGAATTACAGGTAATAATGAACACTGAAGCTTTCTTT. Protein sequence: CAISELQVIMNTEAFF.